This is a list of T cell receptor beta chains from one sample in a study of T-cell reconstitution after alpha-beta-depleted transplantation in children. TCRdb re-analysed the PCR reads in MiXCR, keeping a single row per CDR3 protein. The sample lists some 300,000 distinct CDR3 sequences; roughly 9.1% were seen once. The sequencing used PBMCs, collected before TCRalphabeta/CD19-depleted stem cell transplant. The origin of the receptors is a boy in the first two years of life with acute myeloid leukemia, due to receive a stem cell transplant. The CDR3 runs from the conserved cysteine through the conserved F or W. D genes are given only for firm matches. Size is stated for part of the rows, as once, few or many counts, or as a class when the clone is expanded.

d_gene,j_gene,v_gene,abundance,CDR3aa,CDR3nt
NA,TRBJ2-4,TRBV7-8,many,CASSFSSIAKNIQYF,TGTGCCAGCAGCTTTTCGTCCATAGCCAAAAACATTCAGTACTTC
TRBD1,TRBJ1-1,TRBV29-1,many,CSVEYPGQGAVYAFF,TGCAGCGTTGAATATCCGGGACAGGGTGCGGTTTATGCTTTCTTT
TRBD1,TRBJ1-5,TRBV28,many,CASSSGGQINQPQHF,TGTGCCAGCAGTTCGGGGGGACAGATCAATCAGCCCCAGCATTTT
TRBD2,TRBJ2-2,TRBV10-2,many,CASTLGGIAGELFF,TGCGCCAGCACCCTGGGAGGGATTGCCGGGGAGCTGTTTTTT
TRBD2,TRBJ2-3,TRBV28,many,CASSRYPGGTDTQYF,TGTGCCAGCAGTAGATACCCGGGGGGGACAGATACGCAGTATTTT
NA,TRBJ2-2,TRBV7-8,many,CASSLARGPTGELFF,TGTGCCAGCAGCTTGGCCAGGGGTCCCACCGGGGAGCTGTTTTTT
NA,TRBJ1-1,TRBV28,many,CASSWVDSQAFF,TGTGCCAGCAGTTGGGTCGATAGTCAAGCTTTCTTT
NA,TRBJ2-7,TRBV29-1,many,CSVDTYEQYF,TGCAGCGTGGACACCTACGAGCAGTACTTC
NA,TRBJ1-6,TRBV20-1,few,CSARVLQEGPLHF,TGCAGTGCTAGGGTCCTCCAGGAGGGGCCCCTCCACTTT
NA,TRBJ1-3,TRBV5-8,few,CASSRTRSGNTIYF,TGTGCCAGCAGCCGGACGCGCTCTGGAAACACCATATATTTT
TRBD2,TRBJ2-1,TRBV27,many,CASSLIAGPRGDEQFF,TGTGCCAGCAGTTTAATAGCGGGGCCGCGAGGCGATGAGCAGTTCTTC
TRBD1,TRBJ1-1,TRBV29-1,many,CSVEGTGTEAFF,TGCAGCGTTGAGGGGACAGGGACTGAAGCTTTCTTT
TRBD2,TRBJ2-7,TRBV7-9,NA,CASSLVAGEPYEQYF,TGTGCCAGCAGCTTAGTCGCGGGGGAGCCCTACGAGCAGTACTTC
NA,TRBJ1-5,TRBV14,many,CASSRPINQPQHF,TGTGCCAGCAGCCGCCCAATTAATCAGCCCCAGCATTTT
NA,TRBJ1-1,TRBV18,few,CASSPQGDTEAFF,TGTGCCAGCTCACCACAGGGGGACACTGAAGCTTTCTTT
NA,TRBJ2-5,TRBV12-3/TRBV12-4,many,CASSPSFQETQYF,TGTGCCAGCAGTCCCAGCTTCCAAGAGACCCAGTACTTC
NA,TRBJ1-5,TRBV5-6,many,CASSSGQIWDQPQHF,TGTGCCAGCAGCTCCGGACAGATCTGGGATCAGCCCCAGCATTTT
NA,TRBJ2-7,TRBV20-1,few,CSAREAGLSYEQYF,TGCAGTGCTAGAGAGGCGGGACTTTCCTACGAGCAGTACTTC
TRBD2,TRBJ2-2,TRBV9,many,CASSVGLAGHTGELFF,TGTGCCAGCAGCGTAGGCCTAGCGGGACACACCGGGGAGCTGTTTTTT
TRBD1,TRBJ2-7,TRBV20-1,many,CSARRDRVGYEQYF,TGCAGTGCTAGGAGGGACAGGGTGGGATACGAGCAGTACTTC
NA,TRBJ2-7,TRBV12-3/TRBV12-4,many,CASSFLGPYEQYF,TGTGCCAGCAGTTTTTTAGGCCCCTACGAGCAGTACTTC
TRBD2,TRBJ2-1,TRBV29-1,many,CSVGLAGYNEQFF,TGCAGCGTTGGACTAGCGGGCTACAATGAGCAGTTCTTC
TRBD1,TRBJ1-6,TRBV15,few,CATSVNPGQVNSPLHF,TGTGCCACCAGCGTTAATCCGGGACAGGTCAATTCACCCCTCCACTTT
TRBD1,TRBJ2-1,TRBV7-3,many,CASSQPGQGHEQFF,TGTGCCAGCAGCCAACCGGGACAGGGGCACGAGCAGTTCTTC
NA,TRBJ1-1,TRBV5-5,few,CASSLAAERDTEAFF,TGTGCCAGCAGCTTGGCTGCCGAACGGGACACTGAAGCTTTCTTT